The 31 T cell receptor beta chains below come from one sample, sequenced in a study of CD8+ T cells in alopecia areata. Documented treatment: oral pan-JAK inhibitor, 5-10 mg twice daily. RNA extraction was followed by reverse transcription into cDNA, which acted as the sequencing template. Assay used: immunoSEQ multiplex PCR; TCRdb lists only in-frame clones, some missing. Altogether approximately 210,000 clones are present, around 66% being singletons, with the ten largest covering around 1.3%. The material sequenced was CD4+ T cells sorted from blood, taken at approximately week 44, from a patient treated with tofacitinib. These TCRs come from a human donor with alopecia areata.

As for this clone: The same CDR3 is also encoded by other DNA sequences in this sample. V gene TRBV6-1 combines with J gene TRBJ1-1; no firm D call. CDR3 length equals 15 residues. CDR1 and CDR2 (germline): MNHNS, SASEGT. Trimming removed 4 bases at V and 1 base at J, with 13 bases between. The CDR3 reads CASSALVGGNTEAFF. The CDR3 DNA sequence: TGTGCCAGCAGTGCATTAGTCGGAGGGAACACTGAAGCTTTCTTT.

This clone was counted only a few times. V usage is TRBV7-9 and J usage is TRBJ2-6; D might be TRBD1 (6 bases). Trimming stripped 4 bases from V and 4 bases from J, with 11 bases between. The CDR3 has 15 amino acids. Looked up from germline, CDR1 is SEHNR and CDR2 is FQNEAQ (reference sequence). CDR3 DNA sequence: TGTGCCAGCAGCTCGCAGGGGACGGGGGCCAACGTCCTGACTTTC. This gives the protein CASSSQGTGANVLTF. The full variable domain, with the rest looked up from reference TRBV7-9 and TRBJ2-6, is DTGVSQNPRHKITKRGQNVTFRCDPISEHNRLYWYRQTLGQGPEFLTYFQNEAQLEKSRLLSDRFSAERPKGSFSTLEIQRTEQGDSAMYLCASSSQGTGANVLTFGAGSRLTVL.

In nucleotides, the CDR3 is TGCAGCGTTCAGTCAGCAGAAAAACTGTTTTTT. It encodes CSVQSAEKLFF. This chain joins TRBV29-1 and TRBJ1-4; D call uncertain. This CDR3 is 11 amino acids long. V was clipped by 5 bases and J by 8 bases, with 9 bases between them. Germline V gene sequence: CDR1 SQVTM, CDR2 ANQGSEA.

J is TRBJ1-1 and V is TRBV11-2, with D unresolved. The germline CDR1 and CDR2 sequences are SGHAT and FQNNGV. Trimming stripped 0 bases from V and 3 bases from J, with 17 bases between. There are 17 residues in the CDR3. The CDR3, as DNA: TGTGCCAGCAGCTTAGATTCTCTCCAGGTCAGCTACACTGAAGCTTTCTTT. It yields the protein CASSLDSLQVSYTEAFF.

Written as DNA, the CDR3 is TGTGCCAGCTCACCGGGCCCCAACTGGGGTGAAGCTTTCTTT. This gives the protein CASSPGPNWGEAFF. This chain uses TRBV18 with TRBJ1-1; D unresolved. Germline lookup yields CDR1 KGHSH and CDR2 LQKENI. V lost 3 bases to trimming and J lost 7 bases, with 15 bases between them. The CDR3 sequence is 14 residues long.

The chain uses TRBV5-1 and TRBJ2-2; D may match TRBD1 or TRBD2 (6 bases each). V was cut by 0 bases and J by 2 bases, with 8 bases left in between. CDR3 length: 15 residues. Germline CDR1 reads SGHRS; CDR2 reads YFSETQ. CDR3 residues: CASSLDGGNTGELFF. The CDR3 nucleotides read TGCGCCAGCAGCTTGGACGGGGGCAACACCGGGGAGCTGTTTTTT.

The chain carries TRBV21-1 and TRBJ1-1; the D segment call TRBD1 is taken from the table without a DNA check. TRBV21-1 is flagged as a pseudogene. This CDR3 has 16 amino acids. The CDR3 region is CASSKGWDRLTTEAFF. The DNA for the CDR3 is TGTGCCAGCAGCAAAGGCTGGGACAGGCTTACCACTGAAGCTTTCTTT.

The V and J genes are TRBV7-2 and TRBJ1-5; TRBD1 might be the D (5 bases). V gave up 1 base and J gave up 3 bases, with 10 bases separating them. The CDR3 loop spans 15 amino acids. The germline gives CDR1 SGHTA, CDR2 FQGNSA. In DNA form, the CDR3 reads TGTGCCAGCAGCTTAGATCCAGGGATCAATCAGCCCCAGCATTTT. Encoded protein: CASSLDPGINQPQHF.

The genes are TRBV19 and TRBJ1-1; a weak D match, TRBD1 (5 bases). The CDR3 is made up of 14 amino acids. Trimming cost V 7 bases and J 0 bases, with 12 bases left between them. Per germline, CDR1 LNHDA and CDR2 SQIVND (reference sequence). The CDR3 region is CASTSTVLNTEAFF. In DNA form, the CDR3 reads TGTGCCAGTACCTCGACAGTCTTGAACACTGAAGCTTTCTTT.

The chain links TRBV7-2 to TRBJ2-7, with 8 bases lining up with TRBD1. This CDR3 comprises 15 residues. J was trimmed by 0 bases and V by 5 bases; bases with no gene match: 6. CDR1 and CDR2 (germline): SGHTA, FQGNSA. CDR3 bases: TGTGCCAGCAGCGCCGCCGGGACAGGCTCCTACGAGCAGTACTTC. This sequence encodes CASSAAGTGSYEQYF.

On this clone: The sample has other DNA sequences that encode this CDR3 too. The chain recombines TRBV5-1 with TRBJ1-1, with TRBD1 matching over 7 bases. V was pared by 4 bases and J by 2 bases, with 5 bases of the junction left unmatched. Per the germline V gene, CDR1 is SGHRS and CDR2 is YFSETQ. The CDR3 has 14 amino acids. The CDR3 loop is CASSPGTDNTEAFF. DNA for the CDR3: TGCGCCAGCAGCCCTGGGACAGACAACACTGAAGCTTTCTTT.

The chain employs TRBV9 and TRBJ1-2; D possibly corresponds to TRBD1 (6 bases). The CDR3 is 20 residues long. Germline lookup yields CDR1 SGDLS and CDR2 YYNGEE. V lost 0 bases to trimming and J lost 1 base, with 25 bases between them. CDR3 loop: CASSVVFRFGQNYLNYGYTF. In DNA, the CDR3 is TGTGCCAGCAGCGTAGTCTTTCGGTTTGGACAGAACTACCTTAACTATGGCTACACCTTC.

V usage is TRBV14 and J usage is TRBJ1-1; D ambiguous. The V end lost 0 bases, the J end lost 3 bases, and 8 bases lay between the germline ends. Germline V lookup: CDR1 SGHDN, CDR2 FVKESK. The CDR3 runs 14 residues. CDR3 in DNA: TGTGCCAGCAGCCAAGATGAGCAGTACACTGAAGCTTTCTTT. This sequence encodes CASSQDEQYTEAFF.

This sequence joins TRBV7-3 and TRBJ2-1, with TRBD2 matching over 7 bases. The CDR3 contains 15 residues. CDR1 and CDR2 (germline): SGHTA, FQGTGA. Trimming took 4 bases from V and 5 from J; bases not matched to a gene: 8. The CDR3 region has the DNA TGTGCCAGCAGCTCCTCTAGCGGCAAACACAATGAGCAGTTCTTC. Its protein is CASSSSSGKHNEQFF.

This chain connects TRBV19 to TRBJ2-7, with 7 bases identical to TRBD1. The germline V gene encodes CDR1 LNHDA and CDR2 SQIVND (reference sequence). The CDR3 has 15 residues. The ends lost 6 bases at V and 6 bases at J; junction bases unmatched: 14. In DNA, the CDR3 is TGTGCCAGTAGAAGATCCGGGACAGAAGGGACCGAGCAGTACTTC. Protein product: CASRRSGTEGTEQYF.

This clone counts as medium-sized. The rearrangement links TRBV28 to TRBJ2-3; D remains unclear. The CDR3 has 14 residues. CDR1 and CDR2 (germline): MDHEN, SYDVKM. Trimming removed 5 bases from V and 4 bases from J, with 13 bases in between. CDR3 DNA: TGTGCCAGCAGTGCTAGGATCCGGGCAGATACGCAGTATTTT. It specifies CASSARIRADTQYF.

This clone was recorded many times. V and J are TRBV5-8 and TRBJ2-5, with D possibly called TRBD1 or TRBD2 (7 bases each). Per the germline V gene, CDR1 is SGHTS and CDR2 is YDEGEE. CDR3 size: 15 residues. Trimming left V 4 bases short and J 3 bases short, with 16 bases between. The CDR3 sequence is CASSQGGLVEETQYF. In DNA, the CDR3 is TGTGCCAGCAGCCAGGGGGGGTTGGTGGAAGAGACCCAGTACTTC.

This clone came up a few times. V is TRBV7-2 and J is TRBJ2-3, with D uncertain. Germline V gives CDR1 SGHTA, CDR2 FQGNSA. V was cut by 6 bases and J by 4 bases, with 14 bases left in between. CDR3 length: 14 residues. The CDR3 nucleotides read TGTGCCAGCAGACCCCCCCGCAGATCAGATACGCAGTATTTT. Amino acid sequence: CASRPPRRSDTQYF. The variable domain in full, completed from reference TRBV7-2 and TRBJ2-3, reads GAGVSQSPSNKVTEKGKDVELRCDPISGHTALYWYRQSLGQGLEFLIYFQGNSAPDKSGLPSDRFSAERTGGSVSTLTIQRTQQEDSAVYLCASRPPRRSDTQYFGPGTRLTVL.

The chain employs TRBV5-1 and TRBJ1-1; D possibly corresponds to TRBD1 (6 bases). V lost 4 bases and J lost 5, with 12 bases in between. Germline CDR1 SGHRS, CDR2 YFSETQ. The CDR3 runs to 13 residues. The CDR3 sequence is CASSQGTRTEAFF. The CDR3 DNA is TGCGCCAGCAGCCAGGGGACCAGGACTGAAGCTTTCTTT.

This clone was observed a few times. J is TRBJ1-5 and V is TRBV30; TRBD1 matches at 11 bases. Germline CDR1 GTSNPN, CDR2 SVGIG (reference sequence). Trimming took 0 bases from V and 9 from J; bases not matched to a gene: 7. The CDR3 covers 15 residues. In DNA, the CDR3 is TGTGCCTGGAGTGTCCGGGACAGGGGGGACTGGCCCCAGCATTTT. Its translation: CAWSVRDRGDWPQHF.

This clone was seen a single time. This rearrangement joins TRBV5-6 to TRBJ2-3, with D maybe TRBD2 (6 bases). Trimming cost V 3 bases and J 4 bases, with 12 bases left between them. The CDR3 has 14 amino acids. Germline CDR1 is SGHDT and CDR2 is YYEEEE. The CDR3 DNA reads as TGTGCCAGCAGCTACCGGGGGATTTCAGATACGCAGTATTTT. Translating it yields CASSYRGISDTQYF. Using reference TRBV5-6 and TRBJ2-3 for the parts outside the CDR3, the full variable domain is DAGVTQSPTHLIKTRGQQVTLRCSPKSGHDTVSWYQQALGQGPQFIFQYYEEEERQRGNFPDRFSGHQFPNYSSELNVNALLLGDSALYLCASSYRGISDTQYFGPGTRLTVL.

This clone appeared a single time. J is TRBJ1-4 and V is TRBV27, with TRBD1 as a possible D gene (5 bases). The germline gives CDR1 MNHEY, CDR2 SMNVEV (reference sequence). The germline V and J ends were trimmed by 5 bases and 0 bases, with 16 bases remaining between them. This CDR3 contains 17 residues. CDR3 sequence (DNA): TGTGCCAGCAGTCCCCGGTGGGGGGTAACAACTAATGAAAAACTGTTTTTT. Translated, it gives CASSPRWGVTTNEKLFF. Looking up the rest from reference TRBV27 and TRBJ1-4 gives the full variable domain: EAQVTQNPRYLITVTGKKLTVTCSQNMNHEYMSWYRQDPGLGLRQIYYSMNVEVTDKGDVPEGYKVSRKEKRNFPLILESPSPNQTSLYFCASSPRWGVTTNEKLFFGSGTQLSVL.

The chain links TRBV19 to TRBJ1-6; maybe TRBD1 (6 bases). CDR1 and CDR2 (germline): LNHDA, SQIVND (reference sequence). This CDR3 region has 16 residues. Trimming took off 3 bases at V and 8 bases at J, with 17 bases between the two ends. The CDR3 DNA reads TGTGCCAGTAGTATTCAGGGGACATGGGCGGATTCACCCCTCCACTTT. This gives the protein CASSIQGTWADSPLHF. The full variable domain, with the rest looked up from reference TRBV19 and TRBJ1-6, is DGGITQSPKYLFRKEGQNVTLSCEQNLNHDAMYWYRQDPGQGLRLIYYSQIVNDFQKGDIAEGYSVSREKKESFPLTVTSAQKNPTAFYLCASSIQGTWADSPLHFGNGTRLTVT.

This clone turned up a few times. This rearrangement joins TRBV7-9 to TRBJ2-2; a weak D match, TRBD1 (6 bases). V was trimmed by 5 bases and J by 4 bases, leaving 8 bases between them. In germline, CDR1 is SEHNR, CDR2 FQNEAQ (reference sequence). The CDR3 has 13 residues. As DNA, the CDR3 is TGTGCCAGCAGCGGGGGCCTCACCGGGGAGCTGTTTTTT. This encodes CASSGGLTGELFF.

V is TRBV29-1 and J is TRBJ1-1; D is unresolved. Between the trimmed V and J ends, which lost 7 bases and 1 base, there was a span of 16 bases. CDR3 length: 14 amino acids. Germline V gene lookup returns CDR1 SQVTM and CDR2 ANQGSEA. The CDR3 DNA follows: TGCAGCGCACCCCAACATAATTCGAACACTGAAGCTTTCTTT. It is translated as CSAPQHNSNTEAFF.

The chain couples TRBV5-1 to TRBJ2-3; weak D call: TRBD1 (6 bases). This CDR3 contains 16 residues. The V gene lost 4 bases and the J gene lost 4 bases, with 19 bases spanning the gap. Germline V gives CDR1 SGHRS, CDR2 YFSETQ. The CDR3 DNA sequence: TGCGCCAGCAGCAATGAACCCAACAGGGTGGCAGATACGCAGTATTTT. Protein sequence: CASSNEPNRVADTQYF. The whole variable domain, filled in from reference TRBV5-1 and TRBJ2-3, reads KAGVTQTPRYLIKTRGQQVTLSCSPISGHRSVSWYQQTPGQGLQFLFEYFSETQRNKGNFPGRFSGRQFSNSRSEMNVSTLELGDSALYLCASSNEPNRVADTQYFGPGTRLTVL.

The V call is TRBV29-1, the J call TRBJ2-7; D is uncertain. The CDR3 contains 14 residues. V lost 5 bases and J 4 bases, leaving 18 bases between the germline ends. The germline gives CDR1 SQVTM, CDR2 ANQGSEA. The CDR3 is CSVLTPLPIYEQYF. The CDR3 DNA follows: TGCAGCGTTCTTACCCCCTTACCCATATACGAGCAGTACTTC.

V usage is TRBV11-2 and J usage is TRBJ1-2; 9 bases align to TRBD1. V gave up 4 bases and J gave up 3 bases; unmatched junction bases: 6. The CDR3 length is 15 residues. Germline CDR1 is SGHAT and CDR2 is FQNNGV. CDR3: CASSSQRTGDYGYTF. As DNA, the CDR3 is TGTGCCAGCAGCTCACAGCGGACAGGGGACTATGGCTACACCTTC.

The CDR3 DNA reads TGTGCCAGCAAATTGACGGAAGTTGTCTATGGCTACACCTTC. As protein: CASKLTEVVYGYTF. The chain combines TRBV5-6 with TRBJ1-2; D is ambiguous. V was trimmed by 6 bases and J by 4 bases, leaving 16 bases between them. This CDR3 region has 14 residues. Germline V gene sequence: CDR1 SGHDT, CDR2 YYEEEE.

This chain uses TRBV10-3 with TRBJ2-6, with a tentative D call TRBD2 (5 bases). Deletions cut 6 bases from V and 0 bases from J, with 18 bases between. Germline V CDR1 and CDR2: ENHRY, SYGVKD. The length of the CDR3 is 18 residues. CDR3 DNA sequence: TGTGCCATCAGCGGCGGGCTGGGTGCGGGCTCTGGGGCCAACGTCCTGACTTTC. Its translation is CAISGGLGAGSGANVLTF.

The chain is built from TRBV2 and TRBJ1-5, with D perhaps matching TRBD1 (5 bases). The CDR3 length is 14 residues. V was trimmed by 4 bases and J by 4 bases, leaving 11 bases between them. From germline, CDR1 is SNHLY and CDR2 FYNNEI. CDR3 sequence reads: CASSADTVNQPQHF. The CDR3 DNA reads TGTGCCAGCAGTGCGGACACAGTAAATCAGCCCCAGCATTTT.